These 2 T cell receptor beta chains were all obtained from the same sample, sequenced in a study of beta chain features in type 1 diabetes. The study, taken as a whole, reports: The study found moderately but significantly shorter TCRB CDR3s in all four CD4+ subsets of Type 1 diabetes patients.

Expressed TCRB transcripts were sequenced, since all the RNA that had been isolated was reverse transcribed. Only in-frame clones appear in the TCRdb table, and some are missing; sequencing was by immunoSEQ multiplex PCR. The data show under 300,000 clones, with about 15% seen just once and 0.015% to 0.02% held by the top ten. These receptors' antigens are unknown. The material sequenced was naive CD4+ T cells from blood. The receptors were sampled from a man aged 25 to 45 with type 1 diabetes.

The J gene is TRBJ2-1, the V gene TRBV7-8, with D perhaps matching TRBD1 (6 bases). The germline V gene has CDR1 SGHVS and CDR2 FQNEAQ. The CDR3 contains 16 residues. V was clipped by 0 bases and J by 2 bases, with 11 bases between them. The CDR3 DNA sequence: TGTGCCAGCAGCTTAGCCCAGGGGACAACCTACAATGAGCAGTTCTTC. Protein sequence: CASSLAQGTTYNEQFF.

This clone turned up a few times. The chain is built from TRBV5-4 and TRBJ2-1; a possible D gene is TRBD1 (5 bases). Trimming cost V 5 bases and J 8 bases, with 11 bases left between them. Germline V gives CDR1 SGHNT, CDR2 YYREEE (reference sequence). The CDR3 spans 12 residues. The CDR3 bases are TGTGCCAGCAGATCTCAGGGCCATGAGCAGTTCTTC. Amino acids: CASRSQGHEQFF. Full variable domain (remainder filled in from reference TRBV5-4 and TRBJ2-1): ETGVTQSPTHLIKTRGQQVTLRCSSQSGHNTVSWYQQALGQGPQFIFQYYREEENGRGNFPPRFSGLQFPNYSSELNVNALELDDSALYLCASRSQGHEQFFGPGTRLTVL.